One sample yielded the 18 T cell receptor beta chains listed below, sequenced in a study of blood T cell repertoires in COVID-19. Only in-frame clones appear in the TCRdb table, and some are missing; sequencing was by immunoSEQ multiplex PCR. Here the sample spans over 65,000 clones, around 87% being singletons. Sequenced material: peripheral blood. The source is a human donor in a cohort sampled during active COVID-19.

Only one count was recorded for this clone. The chain uses TRBV4-2 and TRBJ2-3; 8 positions match TRBD2. After removal of 4 bases from V and 6 bases from J, the junction contained 6 bases not matched to a gene. The germline gives CDR1 LGHNA, CDR2 YNFKEQ. The CDR3 contains 14 residues. CDR3 protein: CASSPAGEGDTQYF. CDR3 nucleotides: TGTGCCAGCAGCCCAGCGGGAGAGGGGGATACGCAGTATTTT.

The J gene is TRBJ2-7, the V gene TRBV28; a weak D match, TRBD1 (6 bases). This CDR3 spans 16 amino acids. Germline V CDR1 and CDR2: MDHEN, SYDVKM. V lost 6 bases and J 0 bases, leaving 18 bases between the germline ends. CDR3 DNA sequence: TGTGCCAGCAGACCCCCCGGGACACTGAGCTCCTACGAGCAGTACTTC. Protein product: CASRPPGTLSSYEQYF.

The J gene is TRBJ2-5, the V gene TRBV10-2, with TRBD2 matching over 11 bases. This CDR3 has 16 amino acids. Losses at the gene ends were 6 bases for V and 2 bases for J; bases not matched to a gene: 8. In germline, CDR1 is WSHSY, CDR2 SAAADI. The CDR3 nucleotides are TGCGCCAGCAGAGGACTAGCGGGCGGCGGGCAAGAGACCCAGTACTTC. This codes for CASRGLAGGGQETQYF.

This clone was counted a single time. The gene calls are TRBV11-2 and TRBJ1-5; D is possibly TRBD1 (5 bases). The CDR3 consists of 16 residues. CDR1 is SGHAT, CDR2 FQNNGV, per germline. Trimming cost V 1 base and J 6 bases, with 16 bases left between them. The CDR3 bases are TGTGCCAGCAGCTTAGCCGGCGGGACCGGGGGTCAGCCCCAGCATTTT. It encodes CASSLAGGTGGQPQHF.

V and J are TRBV4-2 and TRBJ1-1; perhaps TRBD1 as D (5 bases). Looked up from germline, CDR1 is LGHNA and CDR2 is YNFKEQ. This CDR3 contains 16 residues. V lost 4 bases and J lost 3, with 18 bases in between. CDR3 DNA sequence: TGTGCCAGCAGCCTGACAGAGGGGTGGGGGGACACTGAAGCTTTCTTT. Translation gives CASSLTEGWGDTEAFF.

The rearrangement uses TRBV27 and TRBJ2-7; D is perhaps TRBD1 (5 bases). This CDR3 is 14 amino acids long. With 2 bases removed from V and 5 bases from J, the gap between germline ends came to 13 bases. CDR1 is MNHEY, CDR2 SMNVEV, per germline (reference sequence). CDR3 sequence (DNA): TGTGCCAGCAGTTTAATGGCAGGGTGGAACGAGCAGTACTTC. Translated, it gives CASSLMAGWNEQYF.

The chain joins TRBV12-3 or TRBV12-4 to TRBJ2-2; tentatively, D is TRBD2 (6 bases). Trimming pared 3 bases from V and 6 bases from J, leaving 8 bases between. This CDR3 has 13 residues. The CDR3 nucleotides are TGTGCCAGCAGTTTTTCGGGAGCCGGGGAGCTGTTTTTT. Translated, it gives CASSFSGAGELFF.

The chain combines TRBV18 with TRBJ2-2; D might be TRBD2 (6 bases). The V gene's germline CDR1 is KGHSH and CDR2 LQKENI. Trimming stripped 3 bases from V and 8 bases from J, with 13 bases between. The CDR3 sequence is 14 residues long. CDR3 in amino acids: CASSPPWREGELFF. The CDR3 DNA sequence: TGTGCCAGCTCACCTCCCTGGCGGGAAGGGGAGCTGTTTTTT.

Worth noting for this clone: Other DNA sequences in the same sample also yield this CDR3. The V call is TRBV7-8, the J call TRBJ2-3; the match to TRBD2 covers 8 bases. The CDR3 extends over 16 amino acids. In germline, CDR1 is SGHVS, CDR2 FQNEAQ. The V gene end was trimmed by 1 base and the J gene end by 0 bases; junction bases not matched to a gene: 3. The CDR3 sequence is CASSLGASGSTDTQYF. The CDR3 coding sequence is TGTGCCAGCAGCTTAGGTGCTAGCGGGAGCACAGATACGCAGTATTTT.

The chain combines TRBV6-6 with TRBJ1-4; 7 nucleotides agree with TRBD1. V shed 5 bases, J shed 4 bases, and the junction held 13 bases outside the gene matches. The germline V gene encodes CDR1 MNHNY and CDR2 SVGAGI (reference sequence). The CDR3 runs 17 residues. DNA of the CDR3: TGTGCCAGCAGTCCTCGGACAGGAAACCCTCTTAATGAAAAACTGTTTTTT. Translated: CASSPRTGNPLNEKLFF.

This clone appeared a few times. The chain recombines TRBV19 with TRBJ2-2, with TRBD1 as a possible D gene (7 bases). The germline CDR1 and CDR2 sequences are LNHDA and SQIVND (reference sequence). The CDR3 contains 15 residues. The V end was cut by 5 bases, the J end by 5 bases, with 15 bases between. The CDR3 loop is CASSRRTGGTGELFF. As DNA, the CDR3 is TGTGCCAGTAGTCGCCGGACAGGAGGGACCGGGGAGCTGTTTTTT.

The CDR3 spells CASSPSGASYEQYF. For the CDR3, the DNA is TGTGCCAGCAGCCCTAGCGGGGCCTCCTACGAGCAGTACTTC. The J gene is TRBJ2-7, the V gene TRBV7-9; TRBD2 matches 9 bases. Germline assignment: CDR1 SEHNR and CDR2 FQNEAQ (reference sequence). V lost 5 bases to trimming and J lost 0 bases; unmatched junction nucleotides: 2. This CDR3 is 14 amino acids long.

This clone was seen just once. This chain uses TRBV5-1 with TRBJ2-1; tentative D call: TRBD2 (5 bases). The germline gives CDR1 SGHRS, CDR2 YFSETQ. CDR3 length equals 13 residues. The germline V and J ends were trimmed by 4 bases and 7 bases, with 12 bases remaining between them. The CDR3 region is CASSPGLLNEQFF. CDR3 DNA: TGCGCCAGCAGCCCCGGACTTTTGAATGAGCAGTTCTTC.

V and J are TRBV5-6 and TRBJ1-4; the match to TRBD1 covers 7 bases. The CDR3 spans 17 residues. The germline V gene encodes CDR1 SGHDT and CDR2 YYEEEE. V shed 3 bases and J 1 base; nucleotides not matched to a gene: 9. CDR3 in DNA: TGTGCCAGCAGCTCCCTGATTCGGACAGGAACTAATGAAAAACTGTTTTTT. Translated, it gives CASSSLIRTGTNEKLFF.

This rearrangement joins TRBV6-5 to TRBJ1-1; D remains unclear. There are 14 residues in the CDR3. The ends were cut back, 5 bases at V and 5 bases at J, with 15 bases in the middle. The germline V gene has CDR1 MNHEY and CDR2 SVGAGI. The CDR3 DNA reads as TGTGCCAGCAGTCAAAAACTCGAGAGGACTGAAGCTTTCTTT. It codes for CASSQKLERTEAFF.

There are a few counts of this clone. This rearrangement joins TRBV19 to TRBJ1-5, with 7 bases that match TRBD1. The CDR3 contains 15 residues. With 4 bases clipped from V and 2 bases from J, the junction kept 5 bases outside the gene matches. The germline V gene has CDR1 LNHDA and CDR2 SQIVND (reference sequence). CDR3 residues: CASSSRQGGNQPQHF. The CDR3 DNA reads as TGTGCCAGTAGTAGCCGACAGGGTGGCAATCAGCCCCAGCATTTT.

The chain carries TRBV9 and TRBJ1-2; the D gene is possibly TRBD1 (6 bases). The CDR3 has 15 residues. Germline V lookup: CDR1 SGDLS, CDR2 YYNGEE. The germline V and J ends were trimmed by 0 bases and 2 bases, with 11 bases remaining between them. The CDR3 coding sequence is TGTGCCAGCAGCGTAGAGGGGGGAGGGAACTATGGCTACACCTTC. Translating it yields CASSVEGGGNYGYTF. The whole variable domain, filled in from reference TRBV9 and TRBJ1-2, reads DSGVTQTPKHLITATGQRVTLRCSPRSGDLSVYWYQQSLDQGLQFLIQYYNGEERAKGNILERFSAQQFPDLHSELNLSSLELGDSALYFCASSVEGGGNYGYTFGSGTRLTVV.

The genes are TRBV6-5 and TRBJ2-3; 10 nucleotides match TRBD2. CDR1 is MNHEY, CDR2 SVGAGI, per germline. The ends lost 2 bases at V and 6 bases at J; junction bases unmatched: 8. The CDR3 totals 16 residues. The CDR3 is CASSYGALAGPDTQYF. The CDR3 DNA reads as TGTGCCAGCAGTTACGGAGCACTAGCGGGACCGGATACGCAGTATTTT.